What follows is one T cell receptor beta chain and its context. The data derive from a study of blood T cell repertoires in COVID-19. The protocol was immunoSEQ multiplex PCR, while the TCRdb copy is restricted to in-frame clones and leaves out a portion. Of roughly 240,000 clones listed, over 75% were seen once; the top ten hold approximately 9%. Source material: PBMCs or T cells enriched from blood (not recorded which). The sequence was collected from a woman aged 50 to 60 with acute COVID-19.

The CDR3 region has the DNA TGTGCCAGCAGTCAAAACAGGGGTATGAACACTGAAGCTTTCTTT. It translates to CASSQNRGMNTEAFF. The chain joins TRBV11-2 to TRBJ1-1, with TRBD1 identical over 7 bases. The germline V gene encodes CDR1 SGHAT and CDR2 FQNNGV. Trimming removed 6 bases from V and 0 bases from J; junction bases left unmatched: 7. The CDR3 covers 15 residues.